The 6 T cell receptor beta chains below all came from one sample that was sequenced in a study of blood T cell repertoires in COVID-19. Using immunoSEQ multiplex PCR, the repertoire was profiled, and TCRdb retains in-frame clones only, with some absent. The profile shows about 200,000 clones, about 77% of them singletons. The sample taken for sequencing was peripheral blood. All receptors derive from a woman of 80 years or more with active or convalescent COVID-19.

The genes are TRBV5-4 and TRBJ2-1; 7 nucleotides align to TRBD2. The V and J ends lost 0 bases and 1 base, in that order; junction bases with no gene match: 4. The germline CDR1 and CDR2 sequences are SGHNT and YYREEE (reference sequence). The CDR3 consists of 16 residues. This CDR3 is CASSLGAGDSYNEQFF. The CDR3 DNA follows: TGTGCCAGCAGCTTGGGTGCGGGGGATTCCTACAATGAGCAGTTCTTC.

Only a few counts were recorded for this clone. The chain has TRBV7-8 and TRBJ1-1, with a possible D match to TRBD1 (5 bases). Germline assignment: CDR1 SGHVS and CDR2 FQNEAQ. The CDR3 extends over 16 amino acids. V shed 2 bases and J shed 4 bases, with 17 bases lying between them. CDR3 loop: CASSLTRGVEGTEAFF. The CDR3 nucleotides are TGTGCCAGCAGCTTAACACGGGGGGTCGAGGGCACTGAAGCTTTCTTT.

This clone has only a few counts. The gene calls are TRBV4-3 and TRBJ2-3; the D gene is possibly TRBD1 (6 bases). CDR3 length: 17 residues. Trimming shortened V by 0 bases and J by 4 bases, and 17 bases separated the two germline ends. Germline assignment: CDR1 LGHNA and CDR2 YSLEER. CDR3 residues: CASSQEDSPLGADTQYF. CDR3 bases: TGCGCCAGCAGCCAAGAGGACAGCCCCCTCGGAGCAGATACGCAGTATTTT.

Of note for this clone: Other DNA sequences in this sample translate to the same CDR3. The rearrangement links TRBV5-5 to TRBJ1-1, with TRBD1 as a possible D gene (6 bases). This CDR3 has 13 residues. The germline V gene encodes CDR1 SGHKS and CDR2 YYEKEE (reference sequence). The V and J ends lost 3 bases and 1 base respectively, with 7 bases between them. The chain's CDR3 is CASSWGQNTEAFF. In nucleotides, the CDR3 is TGTGCCAGCAGCTGGGGACAGAACACTGAAGCTTTCTTT.

In this sample, this clone turned up a few times. The genes are TRBV7-3 and TRBJ1-1; D is unresolved. Trimming cost V 1 base and J 2 bases, with 8 bases left between them. Looked up from germline, CDR1 is SGHTA and CDR2 is FQGTGA. This CDR3 is built from 14 residues. CDR3 in DNA: TGTGCCAGCAGCTTAATGGCAGTTAACACTGAAGCTTTCTTT. Protein sequence: CASSLMAVNTEAFF.

This clone was observed once. This chain connects TRBV20-1 to TRBJ2-1; 10 positions match TRBD1. The CDR3 consists of 16 residues. J lost 3 bases, V lost 3 bases, and 8 bases had no gene match. In germline, CDR1 is DFQATT, CDR2 SNEGSKA (reference sequence). CDR3: CSASFRTGGFYNEQFF. The DNA for the CDR3 is TGCAGTGCTAGTTTTAGGACAGGGGGTTTCTACAATGAGCAGTTCTTC.